The 24 T cell receptor beta chains below were found in one sample sequenced in a study of T cell responses to AZD1222 COVID-19 vaccine. Sequencing used immunoSEQ multiplex PCR; TCRdb keeps in-frame clones, though not all of them. The sample shows some 200,000 clones, 93% of them seen only once. The sample here was peripheral blood, taken on day 0 of AZD1222 vaccination. All receptors derive from an adult in good health.

This chain joins TRBV5-1 and TRBJ1-1; D call uncertain. V was shortened by 3 bases and J by 6 bases, with 12 bases between the two germline ends. The CDR3 loop spans 13 amino acids. The V gene's germline CDR1 is SGHRS and CDR2 YFSETQ. The CDR3 spells CASSSSREAEAFF. The CDR3 DNA reads as TGCGCCAGCAGCTCCTCCCGTGAGGCTGAAGCTTTCTTT.

This clone was detected once. This rearrangement joins TRBV5-5 to TRBJ2-1, with 13 positions matching TRBD2. CDR3 length: 14 residues. Germline V gene data show CDR1 as SGHKS and CDR2 as YYEKEE (reference sequence). J was trimmed by 7 bases and V by 4 bases; bases with no gene match: 2. This chain's CDR3 is CASSRTSGGNEQFF. In DNA, the CDR3 is TGTGCCAGCAGCCGGACTAGCGGGGGTAATGAGCAGTTCTTC.

The J gene is TRBJ1-5, the V gene TRBV6-5; D is possibly TRBD1 (6 bases). CDR3 length equals 13 residues. The V end lost 5 bases, the J end lost 7 bases, and 12 bases lay between the germline ends. CDR1 and CDR2 from the germline V gene are MNHEY and SVGAGI. The CDR3 spells CASSRQVVQPQHF. CDR3 nucleotides: TGTGCCAGCAGTAGACAGGTAGTCCAGCCCCAGCATTTT.

CDR3 in DNA: TGTGCCAGCAGCCCGGGGGGAATCGAGCAGTACTTC. Protein: CASSPGGIEQYF. The chain carries TRBV5-4 and TRBJ2-7; 7 nucleotides line up with TRBD2. Germline CDR1 SGHNT, CDR2 YYREEE (reference sequence). J gave up 6 bases and V 4 bases, and 4 bases lay outside the gene matches. The CDR3 extends over 12 amino acids.

This clone was recorded only once. V and J are TRBV10-3 and TRBJ1-1; D call uncertain. Trimming pared 6 bases from V and 4 bases from J, leaving 15 bases between. The CDR3 has 14 amino acids. The germline CDR1 and CDR2 sequences are ENHRY and SYGVKD. Written as DNA, the CDR3 is TGTGCCATCAGCGCGGGCCCGAGGAGCACTGAAGCTTTCTTT. It specifies CAISAGPRSTEAFF.

The chain employs TRBV11-2 and TRBJ2-7; unclear D gene. With 4 bases removed from V and 2 bases from J, the gap between germline ends came to 9 bases. Germline V gene data show CDR1 as SGHAT and CDR2 as FQNNGV. The CDR3 spans 13 residues. CDR3 DNA sequence: TGTGCCAGCAGCTCCACCCATGCCTACGAGCAGTACTTC. Protein sequence: CASSSTHAYEQYF.

Of note for this clone: At one of its ends the junction is not consistent with the germline gene, which may arise from a read error. This sequence joins TRBV19 and TRBJ1-6, with 11 bases fitting TRBD1. The CDR3 length is 14 residues. Germline values: CDR1 LNHDA, CDR2 SQIVND (reference sequence). CDR3 protein: CASSTGTGGSPLHF. The CDR3 region has the DNA TGTGCCAGCAGTACCGGGACAGGGGGTTCACCCCTCCACTTT.

The chain couples TRBV27 to TRBJ1-1; no clear D. CDR3 length equals 15 residues. Trimming took 2 bases from V and 0 from J, leaving 10 bases between them. Germline V gene lookup returns CDR1 MNHEY and CDR2 SMNVEV (reference sequence). CDR3 in amino acids: CASSLRGLMNTEAFF. CDR3 DNA sequence: TGTGCCAGCAGTTTAAGAGGACTCATGAACACTGAAGCTTTCTTT.

V and J are TRBV12-3 or TRBV12-4 and TRBJ1-2; no clear D gene. This CDR3 contains 13 residues. V gave up 3 bases and J gave up 8 bases, with 13 bases separating them. CDR3 DNA: TGTGCCAGCAGTTTTGGGATTATTAGGGGCTACACCTTC. Amino acid sequence: CASSFGIIRGYTF.

The genes are TRBV19 and TRBJ2-1; no firm D call. Germline-derived CDR1 and CDR2 are LNHDA and SQIVND (reference sequence). V shed 1 base and J shed 8 bases, with 18 bases lying between them. This CDR3 has 16 residues. CDR3 bases: TGTGCCAGTAGTATAGGGAGATTCCTCCCGGTCCATGAGCAGTTCTTC. This translates into CASSIGRFLPVHEQFF.

V gene TRBV5-8 combines with J gene TRBJ1-3; a weak D match, TRBD1 (5 bases). Deletions cut 2 bases from V and 0 bases from J, with 12 bases between. The CDR3 runs to 16 residues. Germline values: CDR1 SGHTS, CDR2 YDEGEE. This chain's CDR3 is CASSFQTALSGNTIYF. CDR3 nucleotide sequence: TGTGCCAGCAGCTTCCAGACAGCGCTCTCTGGAAACACCATATATTTT.

The chain joins TRBV18 to TRBJ1-2, with D uncertain. Germline-derived CDR1 and CDR2 are KGHSH and LQKENI. V was cut by 2 bases and J by 6 bases, with 16 bases left in between. This CDR3 is 15 amino acids long. The CDR3 bases are TGTGCCAGCTCACCATCTTTGGAAGGGCCGGATGGCTACACCTTC. Its protein is CASSPSLEGPDGYTF. The full variable domain, completed using reference TRBV18 and TRBJ1-2, is NAGVMQNPRHLVRRRGQEARLRCSPMKGHSHVYWYRQLPEEGLKFMVYLQKENIIDESGMPKERFSAEFPKEGPSILRIQQVVRGDSAAYFCASSPSLEGPDGYTFGSGTRLTVV.

The CDR3 nucleotides are TGTGCCAGCAGTCGTAGACATGAAGCTTTCTTT. It codes for CASSRRHEAFF. The chain has TRBV7-9 and TRBJ1-1; no clear D. CDR3 size: 11 residues. V gave up 6 bases and J gave up 7 bases, with 9 bases separating them. CDR1 and CDR2 (germline): SEHNR, FQNEAQ (reference sequence).

The chain joins TRBV30 to TRBJ2-7; the D gene is possibly TRBD2 (6 bases). Trimming left V 7 bases short and J 2 bases short, with 24 bases between. Germline lookup yields CDR1 GTSNPN and CDR2 SVGIG (reference sequence). CDR3 length: 16 residues. The CDR3 region has the DNA TGTGCCTCGGTAACTCAACCGGGACTCGGTCCCTACGAGCAGTACTTC. This encodes CASVTQPGLGPYEQYF.

CDR3 nucleotide sequence: TGCGCCAGCAGCTCCGCACATAACACCGGGGAGCTGTTTTTT. This codes for CASSSAHNTGELFF. The chain is built from TRBV5-1 and TRBJ2-2; D not certain. Germline CDR1 SGHRS, CDR2 YFSETQ. This CDR3 contains 14 residues. V gave up 3 bases and J gave up 2 bases, with 8 bases separating them.

The chain couples TRBV7-6 to TRBJ1-5, with TRBD1 matching over 7 bases. V lost 5 bases and J lost 4; bases outside the gene matches: 5. Germline-derived CDR1 and CDR2 are SGHVS and FNYEAQ. CDR3 length: 14 residues. CDR3 DNA sequence: TGTGCCAGCAGCGATCTGACAGGGAATCAGCCCCAGCATTTT. Its protein is CASSDLTGNQPQHF.

V gene TRBV27 combines with J gene TRBJ2-1; no definite D call. CDR1 and CDR2 from the germline V gene are MNHEY and SMNVEV (reference sequence). The CDR3 covers 14 residues. V lost 5 bases, J lost 0 bases, and 8 bases lay in between. CDR3 nucleotide sequence: TGTGCCAGCAGTCCCCTGGGCTCCTACAATGAGCAGTTCTTC. Its translation is CASSPLGSYNEQFF.

The chain employs TRBV7-7 and TRBJ1-1, with TRBD1 matching over 7 bases. Unmatched junction bases numbered 9, after V lost 5 bases and J lost 3 bases. This CDR3 has 15 amino acids. Germline-derived CDR1 and CDR2 are SSHAT and FNYEAQ (reference sequence). CDR3 DNA: TGTGCCAGCAGCCGAATAACAGGGGAGGACACTGAAGCTTTCTTT. It specifies CASSRITGEDTEAFF.

The chain uses TRBV7-9 and TRBJ1-2; D is unresolved. The ends were cut back, 2 bases at V and 1 base at J, with 14 bases in the middle. CDR3 length: 16 residues. CDR1 and CDR2 from the germline V gene are SEHNR and FQNEAQ (reference sequence). Here the CDR3 reads CASSLPIGFGNYGYTF. For the CDR3, the DNA is TGTGCCAGCAGCTTACCTATAGGTTTCGGTAACTATGGCTACACCTTC.

The chain couples TRBV18 to TRBJ2-5; TRBD2 might be the D (6 bases). Trimming left V 3 bases short and J 3 bases short, with 11 bases between. CDR1 is KGHSH and CDR2 is LQKENI in the germline V gene. This CDR3 has 14 residues. The CDR3 here is CASSPSGGKETQYF. CDR3 coding DNA: TGTGCCAGCTCACCGTCCGGGGGTAAAGAGACCCAGTACTTC.

The DNA for the CDR3 is TGTGCCAGCAGCCTACTAGCGGGAGGACGGGGTGAGCAGTTCTTC. Its protein is CASSLLAGGRGEQFF. The chain recombines TRBV6-5 with TRBJ2-1, with TRBD2 matching over 12 bases. With V trimmed by 6 bases and J by 9 bases, 9 bases remained unmatched. Germline V gene sequence: CDR1 MNHEY, CDR2 SVGAGI. CDR3 length: 15 residues.

This chain connects TRBV15 to TRBJ1-4; TRBD1 matches at 7 bases. The CDR3 runs 14 residues. Germline CDR1 reads LNHNV; CDR2 reads YYDKDF (reference sequence). With V trimmed by 1 base and J by 11 bases, 7 bases remained unmatched. CDR3 nucleotides: TGTGCCACCAGCAGAGGAGGGGGACAGCCTAAACTGTTTTTT. This translates into CATSRGGGQPKLFF. Variable domain in full (rest from reference TRBV15 and TRBJ1-4): DAMVIQNPRYQVTQFGKPVTLSCSQTLNHNVMYWYQQKSSQAPKLLFHYYDKDFNNEADTPDNFQSRRPNTSFCFLDIRSPGLGDTAMYLCATSRGGGQPKLFFGSGTQLSVL.

This chain joins TRBV10-1 and TRBJ1-5, with D perhaps TRBD1 (5 bases). CDR3 length equals 14 residues. In germline, CDR1 is WNHNN, CDR2 SYGVQD (reference sequence). V was clipped by 6 bases and J by 7 bases, with 16 bases between them. In nucleotides, the CDR3 is TGCGCCAGCAGGTTTGGTAGGGGTGGGCAGCCCCAGCATTTT. It is translated as CASRFGRGGQPQHF.

This sequence joins TRBV4-2 and TRBJ1-2, with a tentative D call TRBD1 (5 bases). The germline V gene has CDR1 LGHNA and CDR2 YNFKEQ. The CDR3 is 15 residues long. V lost 0 bases to trimming and J lost 1 base, with 9 bases between them. CDR3 in DNA: TGTGCCAGCAGCCAAGACGGGGCCATTAACTATGGCTACACCTTC. Translated, it gives CASSQDGAINYGYTF.